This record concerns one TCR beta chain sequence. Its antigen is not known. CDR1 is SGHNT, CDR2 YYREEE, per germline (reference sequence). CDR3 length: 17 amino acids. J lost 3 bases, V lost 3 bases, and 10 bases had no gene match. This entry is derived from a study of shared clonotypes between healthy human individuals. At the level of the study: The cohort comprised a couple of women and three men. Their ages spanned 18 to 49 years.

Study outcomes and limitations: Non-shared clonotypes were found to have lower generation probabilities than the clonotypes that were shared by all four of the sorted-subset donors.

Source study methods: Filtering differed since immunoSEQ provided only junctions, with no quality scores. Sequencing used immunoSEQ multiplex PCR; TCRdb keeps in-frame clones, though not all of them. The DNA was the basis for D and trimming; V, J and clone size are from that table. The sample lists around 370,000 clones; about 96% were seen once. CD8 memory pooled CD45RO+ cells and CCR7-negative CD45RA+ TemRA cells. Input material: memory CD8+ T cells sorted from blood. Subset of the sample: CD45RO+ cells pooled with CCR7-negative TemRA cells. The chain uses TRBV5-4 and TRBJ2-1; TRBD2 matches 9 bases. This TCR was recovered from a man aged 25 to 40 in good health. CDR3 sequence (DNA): TGTGCCAGCAGCTCCCTAGCGGGAATGTTGGGCTACAATGAGCAGTTCTTC. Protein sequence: CASSSLAGMLGYNEQFF.